This is a list of T cell receptor beta chains from one sample in a study of cytomegalovirus exposure and HLA in healthy donors. Clones were sequenced by immunoSEQ multiplex PCR, and TCRdb holds only the in-frame ones, with some missing. This sample has about 120,000 clones, with 80% to 90% found just once. Sequencing used PBMCs. The receptors originated from a young man in good health and CMV-seropositive. The CDR3 runs from the conserved cysteine through the conserved F or W. Fields, in order: J gene, V gene, D gene, clone size, CDR3 protein, CDR3 DNA. The D gene is left open where the match is weak. Some rows mark clone size as missing; the rest say once, few, many or name a class of expanded clone.

TRBJ2-7	TRBV4-1	TRBD1	.	CASSSPGQQQYF	TGCGCCAGCAGCTCACCGGGACAGCAACAGTACTTC
TRBJ2-1	TRBV10-1	TRBD1	.	CASRGTGGYNEQFF	TGCGCCAGCAGGGGGACAGGGGGCTACAATGAGCAGTTCTTC
TRBJ2-7	TRBV28	TRBD1	.	CASSADREWQYF	TGTGCCAGCAGTGCAGACAGGGAATGGCAGTACTTC
TRBJ1-6	TRBV5-8	TRBD1	.	CASKVPGTADSPLHF	TGTGCCAGCAAGGTCCCCGGGACAGCTGATTCACCCCTCCACTTT
TRBJ2-2	TRBV19	TRBD1	.	CASGQGGTGELFF	TGTGCCAGTGGACAGGGGGGCACCGGGGAGCTGTTTTTT
TRBJ2-7	TRBV6-5	.	.	CASSYSGQGSYEQYF	TGTGCCAGCAGTTACTCGGGTCAGGGTTCCTACGAGCAGTACTTC
TRBJ2-5	TRBV27	TRBD1	.	CASSQTRGGTGGETQYF	TGTGCCAGCAGTCAGACAAGGGGGGGGACAGGGGGAGAGACCCAGTACTTC
TRBJ1-1	TRBV10-3	.	.	CAISDNLAGTEAFF	TGTGCCATCAGTGATAACCTAGCGGGGACTGAAGCTTTCTTT
TRBJ2-3	TRBV7-9	TRBD1	.	CASRPRDRAADTQYF	TGTGCCAGCAGACCCCGGGACAGGGCCGCAGATACGCAGTATTTT
TRBJ1-5	TRBV6-8	.	once	CASSYPGWGPGQPQHF	TGTGCCAGCAGTTACCCCGGGTGGGGGCCCGGACAGCCCCAGCATTTT
TRBJ1-6	TRBV2	TRBD1	.	CASLFDGTGMSSPLHF	TGTGCCAGCCTCTTTGACGGGACAGGGATGAGTTCACCCCTCCACTTT
TRBJ2-7	TRBV5-8	.	.	CASSHKRRLFAYEQYF	TGTGCCAGCAGCCACAAGCGAAGACTTTTCGCCTACGAGCAGTACTTC
TRBJ2-1	TRBV5-1	.	.	CASSPLAGADEQFF	TGCGCCAGCAGCCCCCTGGCAGGGGCGGATGAGCAGTTCTTC
TRBJ1-1	TRBV6-4	TRBD1	.	CASSVSTGASETEAFF	TGTGCCAGCAGTGTCTCGACAGGGGCGTCCGAAACTGAAGCTTTCTTT
TRBJ2-2	TRBV4-1	.	once	CASSESNTGELFF	TGCGCCAGCAGCGAGTCCAACACCGGGGAGCTGTTTTTT
TRBJ1-5	TRBV6-6	TRBD1	once	CAVYSGQGDQPQHF	TGTGCCGTCTACTCGGGACAGGGAGATCAGCCCCAGCATTTT
TRBJ2-5	TRBV6-4	TRBD2	.	CASSDGLAGQETQYF	TGTGCCAGCAGTGACGGACTAGCGGGGCAAGAGACCCAGTACTTC
TRBJ2-2	TRBV6-5	TRBD2	.	CASRRLAGVSGELFF	TGTGCCAGCAGGAGACTAGCGGGGGTGAGCGGGGAGCTGTTTTTT
TRBJ1-6	TRBV28	TRBD1	.	CASSGGQGAYNSPLHF	TGTGCCAGCAGTGGGGGACAGGGGGCCTATAATTCACCCCTCCACTTT
TRBJ1-2	TRBV5-1	.	once	CASSATENYGYTF	TGCGCCAGCAGCGCGACAGAGAACTATGGCTACACCTTC
TRBJ1-1	TRBV7-2	.	.	CASSLVRGEAFF	TGTGCCAGCAGCTTAGTGCGGGGAGAAGCTTTCTTT
TRBJ2-2	TRBV5-6	TRBD1	.	CASFRQGDTGELFF	TGTGCCAGCTTCCGACAGGGAGACACCGGGGAGCTGTTTTTT
TRBJ2-2	TRBV11-3	TRBD1	.	CASSSRPGTETGELFF	TGTGCCAGCAGCTCGCGGCCCGGGACAGAGACCGGGGAGCTGTTTTTT
TRBJ1-6	TRBV27	.	.	CASRGEGSYNSPLHF	TGTGCCAGCAGGGGGGAGGGCTCCTATAATTCACCCCTCCACTTT
TRBJ1-1	TRBV6-5	.	few	CASSYGAWTEAFF	TGTGCCAGCAGTTACGGGGCCTGGACTGAAGCTTTCTTT
TRBJ1-3	TRBV7-6	TRBD1	.	CASSQKQGEVGNTIYF	TGTGCCAGCAGTCAGAAACAGGGGGAAGTGGGAAACACCATATATTTT
TRBJ1-1	TRBV7-9	.	once	CASSPRTGSTEAFF	TGTGCCAGCAGCCCCCGGACCGGGAGCACTGAAGCTTTCTTT
TRBJ2-2	TRBV7-2	.	.	CASSLGGTGELFF	TGTGCCAGCAGCTTAGGAGGCACCGGGGAGCTGTTTTTT
TRBJ1-1	TRBV19	.	.	CASSIGSAEAFF	TGTGCCAGTAGTATAGGTAGCGCTGAAGCTTTCTTT
TRBJ2-2	TRBV29-1	TRBD1	.	CSVGTGGNTGELFF	TGCAGCGTTGGGACAGGGGGTAACACCGGGGAGCTGTTTTTT
TRBJ2-5	TRBV27	TRBD1	.	CASSFGSTGGLETQYF	TGTGCCAGCAGCTTTGGGAGTACAGGGGGCTTAGAGACCCAGTACTTC
TRBJ2-5	TRBV25-1	.	.	CASGTWETQYF	TGTGCCAGCGGGACTTGGGAGACCCAGTACTTC
TRBJ2-3	TRBV19	TRBD2	.	CASRQTFKGLVLQTDTQYF	TGTGCCAGTAGACAGACTTTCAAGGGACTAGTCCTTCAAACAGATACGCAGTATTTT
TRBJ2-1	TRBV4-2	TRBD1	.	CASSQEGTGTYNEQFF	TGTGCCAGCAGCCAAGAAGGGACAGGGACCTACAATGAGCAGTTCTTC
TRBJ1-2	TRBV27	.	.	CASRVLGRPYGYTF	TGTGCCAGCAGGGTCCTTGGCAGGCCGTATGGCTACACCTTC
TRBJ1-6	TRBV27	.	.	CASTHGGGRSPLHF	TGTGCCAGCACGCACGGCGGGGGAAGGTCACCCCTCCACTTT
TRBJ2-7	TRBV7-2	TRBD1	.	CASSRDRAYEQYF	TGTGCCAGCAGTCGCGACAGGGCCTACGAGCAGTACTTC
TRBJ2-2	TRBV7-6	.	.	CASSFQGNGGELFF	TGTGCCAGCAGTTTTCAGGGTAACGGCGGGGAGCTGTTTTTT
TRBJ2-2	TRBV6-1	.	.	CASSESMGRGNTGELFF	TGTGCCAGCAGTGAATCTATGGGCAGGGGTAACACCGGGGAGCTGTTTTTT
TRBJ1-5	TRBV2	.	.	CASIDRYNQPQHF	TGTGCCAGTATAGACAGGTACAATCAGCCCCAGCATTTT
TRBJ1-6	TRBV28	.	.	CASNYNSPLHF	TGTGCCAGTAACTATAATTCACCCCTCCACTTT
TRBJ2-7	TRBV6-1	TRBD1	.	CASSAGTGTTYEQYF	TGTGCCAGCAGCGCCGGGACAGGGACCACCTACGAGCAGTACTTC
TRBJ1-1	TRBV20-1	.	.	CSAHRETGAFF	TGCAGTGCCCACAGGGAAACGGGAGCTTTCTTT
TRBJ2-3	TRBV9	TRBD2	.	CASSVRYRGGAGDTQYF	TGTGCCAGCAGCGTCCGTTACCGCGGGGGGGCAGGAGATACGCAGTATTTT
TRBJ1-4	TRBV2	.	.	CASSQVPPGTGGKLFF	TGTGCCAGCAGTCAAGTCCCCCCAGGGACTGGGGGAAAACTGTTTTTT
TRBJ2-7	TRBV7-9	.	.	CASSPGGLLDGEQYF	TGTGCCAGCAGCCCAGGAGGACTTCTGGACGGCGAGCAGTACTTC
TRBJ2-5	TRBV27	.	once	CASSLSAGTDQQTQYF	TGTGCCAGCAGTTTATCGGCAGGAACGGATCAACAGACCCAGTACTTC
TRBJ1-2	TRBV27	TRBD1	.	CASSLGQGYYGYTF	TGTGCCAGCAGTTTAGGACAGGGGTACTATGGCTACACCTTC
TRBJ1-2	TRBV5-6	.	.	CASSLLQANYGYTF	TGTGCCAGCAGCTTGTTACAGGCTAACTATGGCTACACCTTC
TRBJ1-2	TRBV5-1	.	.	CASSPQLRRHGYTF	TGCGCCAGCAGCCCCCAATTAAGGAGGCATGGCTACACCTTC
TRBJ1-1	TRBV9	.	.	CASRRDWNTEAFF	TGTGCCAGCAGGCGAGACTGGAACACTGAAGCTTTCTTT
TRBJ1-6	TRBV6-6	TRBD1	.	CASSPGQGFNNSPLHF	TGTGCCAGCAGCCCAGGACAGGGCTTCAATAATTCACCCCTCCACTTT
TRBJ1-1	TRBV15	.	.	CATSRGGRGYTEAFF	TGTGCCACCAGCAGAGGTGGTCGGGGATACACTGAAGCTTTCTTT
TRBJ2-6	TRBV5-5	TRBD2	.	CASSLAAGGPSGANVLTF	TGTGCCAGCAGCTTGGCAGCGGGGGGGCCCTCTGGGGCCAACGTCCTGACTTTC
TRBJ1-1	TRBV25-1	.	.	CASSESGGPSEAFF	TGTGCCAGCAGTGAATCAGGTGGTCCCTCTGAAGCTTTCTTT
TRBJ2-1	TRBV6-5	TRBD2	.	CASSYMAGGADEQFF	TGTGCCAGCAGTTACATGGCGGGGGGGGCGGATGAGCAGTTCTTC
TRBJ1-2	TRBV29-1	.	.	CSVRGPGVGSYGYTF	TGCAGCGTCCGTGGACCCGGGGTTGGTAGCTATGGCTACACCTTC
TRBJ2-7	TRBV7-2	TRBD1	.	CASSSTRDSSYEQYF	TGTGCCAGCAGTTCCACAAGGGACAGCTCCTACGAGCAGTACTTC